This T cell receptor (beta chain) was documented in a study of blood T cell repertoires in COVID-19. V gave up 5 bases and J gave up 10 bases, with 11 bases separating them. The CDR3 covers 12 residues. Germline CDR1 and CDR2: SGHNT and YENEEA. For recovered donors of Cohort 3, there were two negative PCRs, clearance, or symptom resolution. The method was immunoSEQ multiplex PCR; TCRdb's version includes in-frame clones alone and lacks a portion of them. The sample carries over 400,000 clones, around 85% recorded once. The TCR was taken from an older woman who had recovered from COVID-19. Sequencing was performed on PBMCs or T cells enriched from blood (not recorded which). The chain has TRBV11-3 and TRBJ1-4; tentative D call: TRBD1 (6 bases). CDR3 bases: TGTGCCAGCAGCCGGACAGAGGGAAAACTGTTTTTT. Its translation: CASSRTEGKLFF. Drawing the rest from reference TRBV11-3 and TRBJ1-4, the complete variable domain is EAGVVQSPRYKIIEKKQPVAFWCNPISGHNTLYWYLQNLGQGPELLIRYENEEAVDDSQLPKDRFSAERLKGVDSTLKIQPAELGDSAVYLCASSRTEGKLFFGSGTQLSVL.